This T cell receptor beta chain comes out of a study of human T cells and chemical hapten exposure (dated by TCRdb to the early 2020s). With regard to the full study: For sensitization, 2% DPC in acetone was applied to an approximately 2 cm by approximately 2 cm area of upper inner arm skin. Throughout the study period of roughly 24 weeks, patients also received therapeutic DPC doses to the scalp every week. Patch testing was performed on the upper back with Finn chambers containing 0.01% DPC, and the patch tests were scored after 6 days according to International Contact Dermatitis Research Group standards. Alopecia areata with under or over 50% scalp involvement, alopecia totalis and alopecia universalis were represented in the patient cohort, which was mostly female. Libraries were combined into a pool for sequencing, and differences in TCR yield between samples came mainly from small differences in library volumes within the pool. The study tracked peripheral blood TCR repertoire changes in vivo during primary and secondary sensitization to the hapten diphenylcyclopropenone (DPC) in alopecia patients. Blood was sampled from patients pre-sensitization (week 0) and at 2, 6 and about 24 weeks after DPC sensitization. For TCR sequencing, blood came from approximately 29 alopecia patients at anywhere from one to four time points (pre-sensitization, 2, 6 and 24 weeks).

Library preparation employed RACE. Instrument on record: NextSeq 500. During library preparation, unique molecular identifiers were attached to individual cDNA molecules so that TCRs could be counted in a quantitative, reproducible way. For every blood RNA sample, sequencing covered both the TCR alpha and TCR beta chains. The original pipeline was this. A median of about 89,000 TCRs per sample was observed, with a range of 23,224 to 690,600. The Decombinator software suite was used to annotate V, J and CDR3 in the TCR reads. For the PS versus PT1 abundance plots, all samples were subsampled to the same number of TCRs (28,000). TCRs were defined as expanded if absent before sensitization and observed at least eight times at the 2-week time point. In-frame beta chains were kept once TCRdb had trimmed the public reads at Q25 with fastp and called clones with MiXCR. Rows with a matching CDR3 protein are joined into one entry that keeps the most common DNA and genes. None of the V and J calls come from the authors' own analysis; TCRdb made them. The sample records some 170,000 distinct CDR3 sequences, about a quarter of which are singletons. About 2% of the sample belongs to the ten largest clones.

The intended sense of this specimen's time point label: patch test 3, about 24 weeks after DPC sensitization. This specimen's treatment or condition label, per the study, means: therapeutic diphenylcyclopropenone sensitization with weekly scalp DPC. Blood at each patch-test visit was drawn before the patch test was applied. To be eligible, patients had to be aged 18 to 70, diagnosed with alopecia and judged suitable for DPC therapy, while pregnant patients were excluded. Total RNA was extracted from unfractionated whole blood that had been collected in Tempus Blood RNA tubes. Overall study results and their limits: Repeated subsampling changed both the strength of the expansion versus patch-test correlation and the threshold at which the correlation became significant. A positive correlation was found between the number of PT1 expanded TCRs and patch test score, with significance reached at thresholds 8, 16 and 32 but not 4. No change with DPC sensitization was found in the number of TCRs above 1 in 1000 frequency, and no evidence of global repertoire structure alterations was found. Expanded TCRs formed significantly more large CDR3 similarity clusters than pre-sensitization or healthy control sets, consistent with antigen-driven responses. All patients had alopecia, a presumed autoimmune disease, so their immune response might differ from that of healthy individuals.

With respect to this clonotype: The antigen this receptor binds is unknown. The sample holds no much larger clone one base away, and base qualities are not on file.

Reading the germline V gene (reference sequence) gives CDR1 DFQATT and CDR2 SNEGSKA. V is reduced by 2 bases and J by 2 bases, leaving a spacing of 14 bases between them. The CDR3 starts with the cysteine, ends with the phenylalanine, and has 15 residues. The kept DNA is CDR3 alone, 45 bases in frame from the first base. The chain couples TRBV20-1 to TRBJ2-3; TRBD1 is a possible D gene, resting on 5 matching bases. This specimen was whole blood, taken in connection with sensitization to the hapten diphenylcyclopropenone (DPC). The clonotype comes from a woman aged 18-29 years with alopecia areata. Some clones in this sample may be carry-over from other donors' samples. The bases are TGCAGTGCTAGACAGGGATTCTCGCTCACAGATACGCAGTATTTT. This translates into CSARQGFSLTDTQYF.